The source of this T cell receptor beta chain is a study of shared clonotypes between healthy human individuals. Germline V gives CDR1 MDHEN, CDR2 SYDVKM. Trimming left V 7 bases short and J 0 bases short, with 21 bases between. This CDR3 is built from 17 residues. Some clones are missing from TCRdb's copy, which holds only in-frame ones; the method was immunoSEQ multiplex PCR. In the table there are around 1.9 million clones, about 92% of which are singletons. Naive CD8 populations comprised CD45RO-negative cells positively selected for CCR7, excluding terminally differentiated effector memory CD45RA+ cells.

The receptor was derived from a man aged 18 to 30 in good health. Some clones in this sample may be carry-over from other donors' samples. The chain recombines TRBV28 with TRBJ1-2, with D tentatively TRBD1 (5 bases). Sequencing was performed on naive CD8+ T cells from PBMCs. The CDR3 DNA is TGTGCCAGCACACCTCCAGGGCGGCCTGAACCTAACTATGGCTACACCTTC. This sequence encodes CASTPPGRPEPNYGYTF.